These T cell receptor beta chains were read from a single sample in a study of cytomegalovirus exposure and HLA in healthy donors. The method was immunoSEQ multiplex PCR; TCRdb's version includes in-frame clones alone and lacks a portion of them. The data contain 110,000 or so clones, 78% of them seen just once; the ten biggest clones take up roughly 5.7%. Material for sequencing was PBMCs. Receptor source: a male donor in good health and CMV-seronegative. The CDR3 runs from the conserved cysteine through the conserved F or W. Each record gives: V gene, J gene, clone size, D gene, CDR3 protein, CDR3 DNA. D genes are given only for firm matches. A row's size may be missing; if present it is once, few, many or a size class.

V gene: TRBV14
J gene: TRBJ2-1
clone size: .
D gene: .
CDR3 protein: CASSPSGSRSYNEQFF
CDR3 DNA: TGTGCCAGCAGCCCTTCTGGGAGTCGCTCCTACAATGAGCAGTTCTTC

V gene: TRBV4-3
J gene: TRBJ1-5
clone size: .
D gene: .
CDR3 protein: CASSQHTGIGDQPQHF
CDR3 DNA: TGCGCCAGCAGCCAACATACAGGGATTGGGGATCAGCCCCAGCATTTT

V gene: TRBV10-2
J gene: TRBJ2-7
clone size: .
D gene: TRBD1
CDR3 protein: CASRKGQGAYEQYF
CDR3 DNA: TGCGCCAGCCGAAAGGGACAGGGGGCCTACGAGCAGTACTTC

V gene: TRBV9
J gene: TRBJ2-2
clone size: .
D gene: TRBD2
CDR3 protein: CASSPPALAGGSGELFF
CDR3 DNA: TGTGCCAGCAGCCCACCAGCCCTAGCGGGAGGGTCCGGGGAGCTGTTTTTT

V gene: TRBV2
J gene: TRBJ2-1
clone size: once
D gene: .
CDR3 protein: CASSWSDEQFF
CDR3 DNA: TGTGCCAGCAGTTGGAGCGATGAGCAGTTCTTC

V gene: TRBV4-1
J gene: TRBJ2-3
clone size: .
D gene: TRBD1
CDR3 protein: CASSHPDRGVADTQYF
CDR3 DNA: TGCGCCAGCAGCCATCCCGACAGGGGAGTTGCAGATACGCAGTATTTT

V gene: TRBV7-7
J gene: TRBJ2-5
clone size: .
D gene: TRBD1
CDR3 protein: CASSQDRGETQYF
CDR3 DNA: TGTGCCAGCAGCCAGGACAGGGGAGAGACCCAGTACTTC

V gene: TRBV25-1
J gene: TRBJ1-2
clone size: once
D gene: .
CDR3 protein: CASSDTVRYTF
CDR3 DNA: TGTGCCAGCAGTGACACGGTCCGCTACACCTTC

V gene: TRBV6-6
J gene: TRBJ2-7
clone size: .
D gene: TRBD1
CDR3 protein: CASSYVRQGPYEQYF
CDR3 DNA: TGTGCCAGCAGTTACGTGCGACAGGGACCCTACGAGCAGTACTTC

V gene: TRBV15
J gene: TRBJ2-7
clone size: .
D gene: TRBD1
CDR3 protein: CATSGRTGGIYEQYF
CDR3 DNA: TGTGCCACCAGCGGCCGGACAGGGGGTATCTACGAGCAGTACTTC

V gene: TRBV5-4
J gene: TRBJ2-5
clone size: .
D gene: TRBD2
CDR3 protein: CASSWIAGGSETQYF
CDR3 DNA: TGTGCCAGCAGCTGGATAGCGGGAGGTTCAGAGACCCAGTACTTC

V gene: TRBV11-2
J gene: TRBJ2-7
clone size: few
D gene: TRBD1
CDR3 protein: CASRLDRVYYEQYF
CDR3 DNA: TGTGCCAGCAGATTGGACAGGGTTTACTACGAGCAGTACTTC

V gene: TRBV15
J gene: TRBJ2-1
clone size: once
D gene: TRBD2
CDR3 protein: CATSKLGLAVF
CDR3 DNA: TGTGCCACCAGCAAATTGGGACTAGCAGTCTTC

V gene: TRBV13
J gene: TRBJ2-7
clone size: .
D gene: TRBD2
CDR3 protein: CASSPWTSGSQVQYF
CDR3 DNA: TGTGCCAGCAGCCCTTGGACTAGCGGGAGTCAAGTGCAGTACTTC

V gene: TRBV27
J gene: TRBJ1-5
clone size: .
D gene: .
CDR3 protein: CASWRGPNQPQHF
CDR3 DNA: TGTGCCAGCTGGCGGGGTCCCAATCAGCCCCAGCATTTT

V gene: TRBV6-6
J gene: TRBJ2-5
clone size: .
D gene: TRBD2
CDR3 protein: CASSYEVAGVETQYF
CDR3 DNA: TGTGCCAGCAGTTACGAGGTAGCGGGAGTAGAGACCCAGTACTTC

V gene: TRBV4-3
J gene: TRBJ1-4
clone size: .
D gene: TRBD1
CDR3 protein: CASSQGDRENEKLFF
CDR3 DNA: TGCGCCAGCAGCCAAGGGGACAGGGAAAATGAAAAACTGTTTTTT

V gene: TRBV28
J gene: TRBJ2-3
clone size: .
D gene: .
CDR3 protein: CASTGRVGLRISTDTQYF
CDR3 DNA: TGTGCCAGCACTGGGCGGGTAGGCCTGAGGATTAGTACAGATACGCAGTATTTT

V gene: TRBV9
J gene: TRBJ1-3
clone size: few
D gene: .
CDR3 protein: CASSAGAGAAGNTIYF
CDR3 DNA: TGTGCCAGCAGCGCCGGGGCGGGGGCGGCTGGAAACACCATATATTTT

V gene: TRBV7-3
J gene: TRBJ2-7
clone size: .
D gene: TRBD1
CDR3 protein: CASSVPGQGGTYEQYF
CDR3 DNA: TGTGCCAGCAGCGTGCCTGGACAGGGGGGTACCTACGAGCAGTACTTC

V gene: TRBV18
J gene: TRBJ2-4
clone size: few
D gene: TRBD2
CDR3 protein: CASSRGGEDSKEPYF
CDR3 DNA: TGTGCCAGCTCACGGGGGGGTGAAGACTCCAAAGAACCGTACTTC

V gene: TRBV7-8
J gene: TRBJ2-2
clone size: .
D gene: TRBD2
CDR3 protein: CASSPRDYNTGELFF
CDR3 DNA: TGTGCCAGCAGCCCCCGGGACTACAACACCGGGGAGCTGTTTTTT

V gene: TRBV2
J gene: TRBJ2-5
clone size: .
D gene: TRBD1
CDR3 protein: CASSGTGVDQETQYF
CDR3 DNA: TGTGCCAGCAGTGGGACAGGGGTGGACCAAGAGACCCAGTACTTC

V gene: TRBV10-3
J gene: TRBJ1-2
clone size: once
D gene: .
CDR3 protein: CAISVDSGTGANYGYTF
CDR3 DNA: TGTGCCATCAGTGTAGATTCCGGGACGGGAGCTAACTATGGCTACACCTTC

V gene: TRBV18
J gene: TRBJ2-3
clone size: few
D gene: .
CDR3 protein: CASSPPNGASTDTQYF
CDR3 DNA: TGTGCCAGCTCACCACCGAACGGAGCTAGCACAGATACGCAGTATTTT

V gene: TRBV11-2
J gene: TRBJ1-1
clone size: .
D gene: .
CDR3 protein: CASSSKQGTEAFF
CDR3 DNA: TGTGCCAGCAGCTCCAAACAGGGCACTGAAGCTTTCTTT

V gene: TRBV10-3
J gene: TRBJ2-3
clone size: once
D gene: TRBD2
CDR3 protein: CAISDPARGASGRGVKDTQYF
CDR3 DNA: TGTGCCATCAGTGATCCCGCCAGGGGAGCTAGCGGGAGGGGCGTGAAAGATACGCAGTATTTT

V gene: TRBV4-3
J gene: TRBJ1-3
clone size: .
D gene: .
CDR3 protein: CASSQDSQGGNTIYF
CDR3 DNA: TGCGCCAGCAGCCAAGATTCCCAGGGTGGAAACACCATATATTTT